These T cell receptor beta chains were read from a single sample in a study of read filtering for tumor transcriptome and immune sequencing. From the reads, TCRdb called clonotypes with MiXCR, one entry per CDR3 protein. The sample gives roughly 59,000 distinct CDR3 sequences, roughly 19% of which show up once; approximately 10% is in the top ten. Sequences were obtained from a population of CD138-negative cells sorted from bone marrow. The receptors were gathered from a donor at least 40 years old with multiple myeloma. The CDR3 runs from the conserved cysteine through the conserved F or W. Fields, in order: clone size, D gene, J gene, V gene, CDR3 protein, CDR3 DNA. D genes are given only for firm matches. Expanded clones get a size class; other rows say once, few or many, or leave the size out.

abundance: many; d_gene: NA; j_gene: TRBJ1-1; v_gene: TRBV5-1; CDR3aa: CASSLEGRTEAFF; CDR3nt: TGCGCCAGCAGCTTGGAGGGGCGCACTGAAGCTTTCTTT
abundance: many; d_gene: TRBD2; j_gene: TRBJ2-1; v_gene: TRBV14; CDR3aa: CASSQKLAGGFDEQFF; CDR3nt: TGTGCCAGCAGCCAGAAACTAGCGGGGGGATTTGATGAGCAGTTCTTC
abundance: many; d_gene: TRBD1; j_gene: TRBJ1-2; v_gene: TRBV7-2; CDR3aa: CASSLATGANYGYTF; CDR3nt: TGTGCCAGCAGCTTAGCGACAGGGGCGAACTATGGCTACACCTTC
abundance: many; d_gene: TRBD1; j_gene: TRBJ2-1; v_gene: TRBV12-3/TRBV12-4; CDR3aa: CASSPTRQGLGLPVRNEQFF; CDR3nt: TGTGCCAGCAGTCCTACACGACAGGGCCTCGGGCTGCCAGTACGCAATGAGCAGTTCTTC
abundance: NA; d_gene: NA; j_gene: TRBJ2-7; v_gene: TRBV7-6; CDR3aa: CASSLALEGQAYEQYF; CDR3nt: TGTGCCAGCAGCTTAGCCCTCGAGGGGCAGGCCTACGAGCAGTACTTC
abundance: few; d_gene: NA; j_gene: TRBJ2-3; v_gene: TRBV5-1; CDR3aa: CASSLDGSSSTDTQYF; CDR3nt: TGCGCCAGCAGCTTGGATGGCTCCTCAAGCACAGATACGCAGTATTTT
abundance: many; d_gene: TRBD1; j_gene: TRBJ1-1; v_gene: TRBV11-2; CDR3aa: CASSLVGQGARSEAFF; CDR3nt: TGTGCCAGCAGCTTAGTAGGGCAGGGGGCTCGGTCTGAAGCTTTCTTT
abundance: few; d_gene: TRBD2; j_gene: TRBJ2-5; v_gene: TRBV4-1; CDR3aa: CASSQEVGAGGLLYF; CDR3nt: TGCGCCAGCAGCCAAGAAGTAGGGGCGGGGGGCCTGCTTTACTTC
abundance: NA; d_gene: TRBD2; j_gene: TRBJ2-3; v_gene: TRBV6-6; CDR3aa: CASSYWTSGGTDTQYF; CDR3nt: TGTGCCAGCAGTTACTGGACTAGCGGGGGGACGGATACGCAGTATTTT
abundance: many; d_gene: NA; j_gene: TRBJ2-5; v_gene: TRBV7-6; CDR3aa: CASSLVGAGGETQYF; CDR3nt: TGTGCCAGCAGCTTAGTGGGGGCCGGAGGAGAGACCCAGTACTTC
abundance: many; d_gene: NA; j_gene: TRBJ2-5; v_gene: TRBV7-3; CDR3aa: CASSLISGFQETQYF; CDR3nt: TGTGCCAGCAGCTTAATTTCGGGGTTCCAAGAGACCCAGTACTTC
abundance: many; d_gene: TRBD2; j_gene: TRBJ2-3; v_gene: TRBV5-1; CDR3aa: CASSLDGAGGRSPDTQYF; CDR3nt: TGCGCCAGCAGCTTGGATGGAGCGGGGGGGCGATCCCCAGATACGCAGTATTTT
abundance: many; d_gene: NA; j_gene: TRBJ2-5; v_gene: TRBV9; CDR3aa: CASSGTSQGQETQYF; CDR3nt: TGTGCCAGCAGCGGAACTAGCCAGGGGCAAGAGACCCAGTACTTC
abundance: many; d_gene: TRBD1; j_gene: TRBJ2-1; v_gene: TRBV11-2; CDR3aa: CASSLETGGADHEQFF; CDR3nt: TGTGCCAGCAGCTTAGAGACAGGGGGCGCCGACCATGAGCAGTTCTTC
abundance: many; d_gene: NA; j_gene: TRBJ2-3; v_gene: TRBV3-1; CDR3aa: CASSQRPDNGDTQYF; CDR3nt: TGTGCCAGCAGCCAAAGACCGGACAACGGGGATACGCAGTATTTT
abundance: few; d_gene: TRBD1; j_gene: TRBJ2-7; v_gene: TRBV15; CDR3aa: CATSRDTGGRDEQYF; CDR3nt: TGTGCCACCAGCAGAGATACAGGGGGCCGCGACGAGCAGTACTTC
abundance: many; d_gene: TRBD2; j_gene: TRBJ2-1; v_gene: TRBV7-8; CDR3aa: CASSYSGLAGYNEQFF; CDR3nt: TGTGCCAGCAGCTACTCAGGACTAGCGGGGTACAATGAGCAGTTCTTC
abundance: many; d_gene: TRBD1; j_gene: TRBJ2-7; v_gene: TRBV20-1; CDR3aa: CSARDRDRGSYEQYF; CDR3nt: TGCAGTGCTAGAGATCGGGACAGGGGGTCTTACGAGCAGTACTTC
abundance: NA; d_gene: NA; j_gene: TRBJ1-5; v_gene: TRBV3-1; CDR3aa: CASSQDPGLSNQPQHF; CDR3nt: TGTGCCAGCAGCCAAGATCCAGGACTCTCAAATCAGCCCCAGCATTTT
abundance: once; d_gene: NA; j_gene: TRBJ2-1; v_gene: TRBV16; CDR3aa: CASSQSKTEQFF; CDR3nt: TGTGCCAGCAGCCAATCAAAGACTGAGCAGTTCTTC
abundance: many; d_gene: NA; j_gene: TRBJ2-4; v_gene: TRBV20-1; CDR3aa: CSARLGADIAKNIQYF; CDR3nt: TGCAGTGCTAGATTGGGGGCGGACATAGCCAAAAACATTCAGTACTTC
abundance: many; d_gene: NA; j_gene: TRBJ1-1; v_gene: TRBV30; CDR3aa: CAWSTTYYRAGNTEAFF; CDR3nt: TGTGCCTGGAGTACGACATACTACAGGGCTGGGAACACTGAAGCTTTCTTT
abundance: many; d_gene: NA; j_gene: TRBJ2-7; v_gene: TRBV5-6; CDR3aa: CASSPRRGGTYEQYF; CDR3nt: TGTGCCAGCAGCCCCCGGCGCGGCGGGACCTACGAGCAGTACTTC
abundance: few; d_gene: TRBD1; j_gene: TRBJ2-3; v_gene: TRBV30; CDR3aa: CAWRVGRGIDTQYF; CDR3nt: TGTGCCTGGAGGGTTGGCAGGGGGATAGATACGCAGTATTTT
abundance: NA; d_gene: TRBD1; j_gene: TRBJ1-6; v_gene: TRBV20-1; CDR3aa: CSASPRQGAGNSPLHF; CDR3nt: TGCAGTGCTAGCCCCAGGCAGGGGGCGGGAAATTCACCCCTCCACTTT
abundance: NA; d_gene: NA; j_gene: TRBJ1-5; v_gene: TRBV19; CDR3aa: CGAGLGGNQPQHF; CDR3nt: TGTGGCGCCGGGCTGGGTGGCAATCAGCCCCAGCATTTT
abundance: NA; d_gene: TRBD2; j_gene: TRBJ2-3; v_gene: TRBV19; CDR3aa: CAGTTSGGTTHTQYF; CDR3nt: TGTGCCGGCACCACTAGCGGCGGGACCACACATACGCAGTATTTT
abundance: few; d_gene: NA; j_gene: TRBJ1-2; v_gene: TRBV19; CDR3aa: CASSTRTGRPGYGYTF; CDR3nt: TGTGCCAGTAGTACCAGAACTGGACGTCCTGGCTATGGCTACACCTTC
abundance: many; d_gene: NA; j_gene: TRBJ2-2; v_gene: TRBV7-2; CDR3aa: CASSTRLGRGELFF; CDR3nt: TGTGCCAGCAGCACCCGACTTGGGCGAGGGGAGCTGTTTTTT
abundance: many; d_gene: NA; j_gene: TRBJ2-1; v_gene: TRBV7-3; CDR3aa: CASSLYRSAVTNEQFF; CDR3nt: TGTGCCAGCAGCTTATATAGGTCGGCCGTGACCAATGAGCAGTTCTTC
abundance: many; d_gene: TRBD1; j_gene: TRBJ2-1; v_gene: TRBV5-6; CDR3aa: CASSRTGSVHEQFF; CDR3nt: TGTGCCAGCAGCCGGACAGGGTCAGTCCATGAGCAGTTCTTC
abundance: many; d_gene: NA; j_gene: TRBJ2-3; v_gene: TRBV20-1; CDR3aa: CSVPPQRWDTQYF; CDR3nt: TGCAGTGTCCCGCCCCAGAGGTGGGATACGCAGTATTTT
abundance: many; d_gene: TRBD1; j_gene: TRBJ1-1; v_gene: TRBV11-1; CDR3aa: CASSLDRVNTEAFF; CDR3nt: TGTGCCAGCAGCCTGGACAGGGTGAACACTGAAGCTTTCTTT
abundance: NA; d_gene: NA; j_gene: TRBJ1-5; v_gene: TRBV28; CDR3aa: CASSLTQGRNQPQHF; CDR3nt: TGTGCCAGCAGTTTAACACAGGGCCGCAATCAGCCCCAGCATTTT
abundance: many; d_gene: TRBD2; j_gene: TRBJ2-1; v_gene: TRBV4-2; CDR3aa: CASSQEGSLAGNEQFF; CDR3nt: TGTGCCAGCAGCCAAGAAGGCTCCCTAGCGGGAAATGAGCAGTTCTTC
abundance: many; d_gene: TRBD2; j_gene: TRBJ2-1; v_gene: TRBV5-1; CDR3aa: CASSTPGGTSGLYTYNEQFF; CDR3nt: TGCGCCAGCAGCACCCCTGGAGGGACTAGCGGCCTCTATACCTACAATGAGCAGTTCTTC
abundance: many; d_gene: TRBD2; j_gene: TRBJ2-3; v_gene: TRBV5-1; CDR3aa: CASSLNAGGTDTQYF; CDR3nt: TGCGCCAGCAGCTTAAACGCGGGGGGCACAGATACGCAGTATTTT
abundance: many; d_gene: NA; j_gene: TRBJ2-6; v_gene: TRBV15; CDR3aa: CATSRDGGAGANVLTF; CDR3nt: TGTGCCACCAGCAGAGATGGAGGGGCTGGGGCCAACGTCCTGACTTTC
abundance: many; d_gene: NA; j_gene: TRBJ2-1; v_gene: TRBV20-1; CDR3aa: CSARLSRHEQFF; CDR3nt: TGCAGTGCCAGACTTTCTAGGCATGAGCAGTTCTTC
abundance: many; d_gene: NA; j_gene: TRBJ1-5; v_gene: TRBV20-1; CDR3aa: CSARVGRINQPQHF; CDR3nt: TGCAGTGCTAGGGTCGGGCGAATCAATCAGCCCCAGCATTTT
abundance: many; d_gene: NA; j_gene: TRBJ1-4; v_gene: TRBV7-6; CDR3aa: CASSLAGATNEKLFF; CDR3nt: TGTGCCAGCAGCTTAGCGGGGGCAACTAATGAAAAACTGTTTTTT
abundance: many; d_gene: NA; j_gene: TRBJ1-6; v_gene: TRBV19; CDR3aa: CASSIHRPSPLHF; CDR3nt: TGTGCCAGTAGTATCCACAGGCCATCACCCCTCCACTTT
abundance: many; d_gene: NA; j_gene: TRBJ2-2; v_gene: TRBV5-6; CDR3aa: CASRGTFAGELFF; CDR3nt: TGTGCCAGCAGGGGGACGTTCGCCGGGGAGCTGTTTTTT
abundance: many; d_gene: TRBD2; j_gene: TRBJ2-2; v_gene: TRBV6-6; CDR3aa: CASTSGRDTGELFF; CDR3nt: TGTGCCAGCACTAGCGGGAGGGACACCGGGGAGCTGTTTTTT
abundance: many; d_gene: NA; j_gene: TRBJ1-4; v_gene: TRBV2; CDR3aa: CASSELRGIGEKLFF; CDR3nt: TGTGCCAGCAGTGAATTAAGAGGCATTGGAGAAAAACTGTTTTTT
abundance: many; d_gene: NA; j_gene: TRBJ2-4; v_gene: TRBV23-1; CDR3aa: CASSHPRCSVVAKNIQYF; CDR3nt: TGCGCCAGCAGTCACCCCCGGTGCTCAGTAGTAGCCAAAAACATTCAGTACTTC
abundance: many; d_gene: NA; j_gene: TRBJ2-5; v_gene: TRBV7-3; CDR3aa: CASSLGGGGETQYF; CDR3nt: TGTGCCAGCAGCTTAGGCGGCGGAGGAGAGACCCAGTACTTC